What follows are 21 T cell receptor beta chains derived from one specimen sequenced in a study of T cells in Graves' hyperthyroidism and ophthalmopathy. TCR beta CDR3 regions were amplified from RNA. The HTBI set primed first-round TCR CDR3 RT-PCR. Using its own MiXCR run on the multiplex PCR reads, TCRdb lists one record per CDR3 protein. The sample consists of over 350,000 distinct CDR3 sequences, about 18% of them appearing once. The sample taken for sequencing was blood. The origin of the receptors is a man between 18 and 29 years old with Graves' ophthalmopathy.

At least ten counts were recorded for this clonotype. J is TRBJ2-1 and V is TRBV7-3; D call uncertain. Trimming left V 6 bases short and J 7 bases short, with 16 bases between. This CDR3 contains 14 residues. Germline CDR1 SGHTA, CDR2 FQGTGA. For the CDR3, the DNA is TGTGCCAGCAGTCTAGACGTAACGGCGAATGAGCAGTTCTTC. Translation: CASSLDVTANEQFF.

CDR3 region: CASSQVSSRNTGELFF. The CDR3 nucleotides read TGCGCCAGCAGCCAAGTTTCTTCCCGAAACACCGGGGAGCTGTTTTTT. The gene calls are TRBV4-1 and TRBJ2-2; D gene ambiguous. Trimming took 1 base from V and 2 from J, leaving 11 bases between them. The CDR3 loop spans 16 amino acids. Germline values: CDR1 MGHRA, CDR2 YSYEKL.

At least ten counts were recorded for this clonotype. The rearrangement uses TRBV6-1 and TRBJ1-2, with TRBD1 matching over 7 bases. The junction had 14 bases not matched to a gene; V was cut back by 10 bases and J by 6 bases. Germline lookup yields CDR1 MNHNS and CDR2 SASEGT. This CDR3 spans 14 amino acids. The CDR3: CAITARGTENGYTF. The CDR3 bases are TGTGCCATAACGGCTCGCGGGACAGAGAATGGCTACACCTTC.

The CDR3 sequence is CASSLLATYQETQYF. CDR3 in DNA: TGTGCCAGCAGCTTACTAGCGACGTACCAAGAGACCCAGTACTTC. This chain uses TRBV13 with TRBJ2-5, with a weak D call TRBD2 (6 bases). Germline V gene lookup returns CDR1 PRHDT and CDR2 FYEKMQ (reference sequence). The V gene lost 2 bases and the J gene lost 0 bases, with 10 bases spanning the gap. The CDR3 has 15 amino acids.

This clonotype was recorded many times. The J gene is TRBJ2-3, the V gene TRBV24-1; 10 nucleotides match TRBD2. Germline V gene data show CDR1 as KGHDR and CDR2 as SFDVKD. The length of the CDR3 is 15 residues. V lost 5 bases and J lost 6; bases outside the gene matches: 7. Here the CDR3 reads CATSVGAGGPDTQYF. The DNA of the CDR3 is TGTGCCACCAGTGTAGGAGCGGGGGGGCCCGATACGCAGTATTTT.

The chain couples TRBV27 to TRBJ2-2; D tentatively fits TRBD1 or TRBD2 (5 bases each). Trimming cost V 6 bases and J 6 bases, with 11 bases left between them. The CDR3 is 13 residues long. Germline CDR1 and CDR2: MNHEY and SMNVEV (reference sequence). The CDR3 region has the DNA TGTGCCAGCAGGTCGGGGCCCCCCGGGGAGCTGTTTTTT. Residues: CASRSGPPGELFF.

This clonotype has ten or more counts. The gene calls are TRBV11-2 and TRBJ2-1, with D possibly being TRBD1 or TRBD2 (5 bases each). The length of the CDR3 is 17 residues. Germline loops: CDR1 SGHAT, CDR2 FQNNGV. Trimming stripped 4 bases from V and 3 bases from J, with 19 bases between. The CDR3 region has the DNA TGTGCCAGCAGCTCCAGGGTAGGGAGTATTTACTACAATGAGCAGTTCTTC. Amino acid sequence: CASSSRVGSIYYNEQFF. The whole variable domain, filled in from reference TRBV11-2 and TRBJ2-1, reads EAGVAQSPRYKIIEKRQSVAFWCNPISGHATLYWYQQILGQGPKLLIQFQNNGVVDDSQLPKDRFSAERLKGVDSTLKIQPAKLEDSAVYLCASSSRVGSIYYNEQFFGPGTRLTVL.

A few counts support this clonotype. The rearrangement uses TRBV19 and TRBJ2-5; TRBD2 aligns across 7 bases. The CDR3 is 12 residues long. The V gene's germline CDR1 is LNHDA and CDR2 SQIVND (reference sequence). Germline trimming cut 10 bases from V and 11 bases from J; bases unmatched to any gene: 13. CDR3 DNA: TGTGCCACCTCCACGGGAGGAACAGTTCAGTACTTC. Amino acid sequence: CATSTGGTVQYF.

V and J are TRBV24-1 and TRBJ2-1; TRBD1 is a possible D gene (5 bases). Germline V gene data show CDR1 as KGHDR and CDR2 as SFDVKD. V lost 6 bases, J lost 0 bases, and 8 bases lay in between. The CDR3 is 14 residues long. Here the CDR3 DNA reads TGTGCCACCAGTACAGGTGTCTCCTACAATGAGCAGTTCTTC. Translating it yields CATSTGVSYNEQFF.

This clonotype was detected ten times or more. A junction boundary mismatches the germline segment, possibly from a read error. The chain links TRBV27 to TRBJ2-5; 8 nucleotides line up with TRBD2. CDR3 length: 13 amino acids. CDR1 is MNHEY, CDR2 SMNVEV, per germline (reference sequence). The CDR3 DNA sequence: TGTGCCAGCAGTCCAAGCGCGGGGGGCGCGATAAACTTC. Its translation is CASSPSAGGAINF.

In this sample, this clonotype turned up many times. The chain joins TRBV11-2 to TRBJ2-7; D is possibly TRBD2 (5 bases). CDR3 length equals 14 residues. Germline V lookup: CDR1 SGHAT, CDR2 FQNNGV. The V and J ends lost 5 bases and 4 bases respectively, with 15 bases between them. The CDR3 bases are TGTGCCAGCAGCCGGCGGGTTTCCGAGTACGAGCAGTACTTC. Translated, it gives CASSRRVSEYEQYF.

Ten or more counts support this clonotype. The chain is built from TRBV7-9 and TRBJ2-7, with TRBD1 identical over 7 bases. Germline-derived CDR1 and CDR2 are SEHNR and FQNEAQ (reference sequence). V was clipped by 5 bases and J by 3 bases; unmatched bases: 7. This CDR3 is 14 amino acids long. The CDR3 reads CASSLGQDHYEQYF. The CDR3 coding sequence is TGTGCCAGCAGCCTTGGACAGGACCACTACGAGCAGTACTTC.

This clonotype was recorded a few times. In DNA, the CDR3 is TGTGCCAGCAGCCCAACGCAGGGATTTAAGCAGTTCTTC. Protein sequence: CASSPTQGFKQFF. V gene TRBV11-2 combines with J gene TRBJ2-1; D might be TRBD1 (5 bases). Germline V gene lookup returns CDR1 SGHAT and CDR2 FQNNGV. Trimming stripped 5 bases from V and 11 bases from J, with 16 bases between. CDR3 length equals 13 residues.

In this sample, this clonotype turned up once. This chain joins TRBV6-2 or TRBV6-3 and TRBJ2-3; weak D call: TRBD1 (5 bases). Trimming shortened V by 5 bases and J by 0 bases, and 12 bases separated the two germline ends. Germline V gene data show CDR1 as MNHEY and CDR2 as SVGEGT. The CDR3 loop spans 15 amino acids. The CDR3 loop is CASSIQDPSTDTQYF. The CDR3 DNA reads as TGTGCCAGCAGTATACAGGACCCTAGCACAGATACGCAGTATTTT.

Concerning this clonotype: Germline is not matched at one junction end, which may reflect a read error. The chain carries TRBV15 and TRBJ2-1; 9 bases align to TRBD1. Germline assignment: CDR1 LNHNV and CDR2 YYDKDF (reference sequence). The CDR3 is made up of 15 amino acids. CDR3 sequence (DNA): TGTGCCACCAGCGGAGACAGGGGGAACAACAATGAGCAGTTCTTC. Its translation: CATSGDRGNNNEQFF.

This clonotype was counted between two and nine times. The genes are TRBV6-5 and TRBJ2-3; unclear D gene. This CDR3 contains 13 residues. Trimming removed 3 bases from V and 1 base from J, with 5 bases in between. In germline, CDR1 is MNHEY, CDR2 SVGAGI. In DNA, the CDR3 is TGTGCCAGCAGTTATCCCGGCACAGATACGCAGTATTTT. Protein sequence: CASSYPGTDTQYF.

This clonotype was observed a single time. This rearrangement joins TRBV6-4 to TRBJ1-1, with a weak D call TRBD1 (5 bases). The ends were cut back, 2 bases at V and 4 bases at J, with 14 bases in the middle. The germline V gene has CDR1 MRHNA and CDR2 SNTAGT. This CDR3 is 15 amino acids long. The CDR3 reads CASSDGELGGTEAFF. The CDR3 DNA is TGTGCCAGCAGTGACGGGGAGCTCGGGGGCACTGAAGCTTTCTTT.

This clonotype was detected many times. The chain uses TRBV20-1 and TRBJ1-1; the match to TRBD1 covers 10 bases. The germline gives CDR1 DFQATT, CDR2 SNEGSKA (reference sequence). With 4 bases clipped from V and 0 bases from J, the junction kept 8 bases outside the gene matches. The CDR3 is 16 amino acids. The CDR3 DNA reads TGCAGTGCTACCCAGACAGGGGGCGTCATGAACACTGAAGCTTTCTTT. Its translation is CSATQTGGVMNTEAFF.

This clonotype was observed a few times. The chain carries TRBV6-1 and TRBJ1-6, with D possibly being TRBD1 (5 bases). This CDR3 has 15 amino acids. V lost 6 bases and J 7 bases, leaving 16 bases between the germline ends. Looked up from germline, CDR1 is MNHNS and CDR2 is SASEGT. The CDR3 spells CASRPTTGGNSPLHF. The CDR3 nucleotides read TGTGCCAGCAGACCAACTACCGGGGGGAATTCACCCCTCCACTTT.

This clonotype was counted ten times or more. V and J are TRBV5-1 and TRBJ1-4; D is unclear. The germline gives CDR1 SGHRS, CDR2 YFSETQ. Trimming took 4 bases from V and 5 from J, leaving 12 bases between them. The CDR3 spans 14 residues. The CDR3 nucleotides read TGCGCCAGCAGCGCCAGGACGGGGAATGAAAAACTGTTTTTT. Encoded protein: CASSARTGNEKLFF. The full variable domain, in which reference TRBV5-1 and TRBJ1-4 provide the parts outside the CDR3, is KAGVTQTPRYLIKTRGQQVTLSCSPISGHRSVSWYQQTPGQGLQFLFEYFSETQRNKGNFPGRFSGRQFSNSRSEMNVSTLELGDSALYLCASSARTGNEKLFFGSGTQLSVL.

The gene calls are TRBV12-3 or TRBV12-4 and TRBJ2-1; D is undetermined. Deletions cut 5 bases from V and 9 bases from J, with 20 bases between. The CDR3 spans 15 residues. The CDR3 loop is CASSLGGDGIGEQFF. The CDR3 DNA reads TGTGCCAGCAGTCTAGGTGGCGACGGCATCGGTGAGCAGTTCTTC.